These 14 T cell receptor beta chains were all obtained from the same sample, sequenced in a study of preoperative IRX-2 immunotherapy in early breast cancer. The treatment denotes: preoperative locoregional IRX-2 cytokine immunotherapy. The protocol was immunoSEQ multiplex PCR, while the TCRdb copy is restricted to in-frame clones and leaves out a portion. Of approximately 98,000 clones in the sample, more than 80% were seen once. The material sequenced was tumor tissue, taken after IRX-2 immunotherapy. These receptors were taken from a human donor with breast cancer.

The CDR3 region is CAITPDSTEQFF. Here the CDR3 DNA reads TGTGCCATCACCCCAGACTCCACTGAGCAGTTCTTC. This chain uses TRBV6-8 with TRBJ2-1; no definite D call. V gave up 10 bases and J gave up 9 bases, with 16 bases separating them. Germline values: CDR1 MNHGY, CDR2 SAAAGT. This CDR3 spans 12 amino acids.

The chain carries TRBV6-8 and TRBJ2-2; TRBD2 matches 8 bases. The CDR3 has 17 amino acids. V lost 4 bases and J lost 3; bases outside the gene matches: 10. Germline lookup yields CDR1 MNHGY and CDR2 SAAAGT. Here the CDR3 reads CASSFTSGRRDTGELFF. CDR3 sequence (DNA): TGTGCCAGCAGTTTCACCAGCGGGAGACGGGACACCGGGGAGCTGTTTTTT.

CDR3 protein: CASWDRPPGGYTF. In nucleotides, the CDR3 is TGTGCCAGTTGGGACAGGCCACCTGGTGGCTACACCTTC. The chain recombines TRBV19 with TRBJ1-2; the match to TRBD1 covers 8 bases. Per the germline V gene, CDR1 is LNHDA and CDR2 is SQIVND (reference sequence). CDR3 size: 13 residues. Trimming at V came to 8 bases and at J to 7 bases, leaving 9 bases not matched to a gene.

This chain connects TRBV28 to TRBJ2-7, with D perhaps matching TRBD1 (6 bases). The CDR3 has 15 residues. The germline CDR1 and CDR2 sequences are MDHEN and SYDVKM. Trimming pared 5 bases from V and 0 bases from J, leaving 14 bases between. The CDR3, as DNA: TGTGCCAGCAGTCCGGACGACAGGTTCTCCTACGAGCAGTACTTC. It codes for CASSPDDRFSYEQYF.

The V and J genes are TRBV19 and TRBJ1-1; D gene ambiguous. V was cut by 5 bases and J by 1 base, with 8 bases left in between. The CDR3 consists of 13 residues. The germline gives CDR1 LNHDA, CDR2 SQIVND (reference sequence). The CDR3 nucleotides read TGTGCCAGTAGTTCCAATGGGAACACTGAAGCTTTCTTT. Its translation: CASSSNGNTEAFF.

The rearrangement joins TRBV19 to TRBJ1-4, with 7 bases that match TRBD1. Germline trimming cut 6 bases from V and 5 bases from J; bases unmatched to any gene: 9. CDR1 and CDR2 from the germline V gene are LNHDA and SQIVND (reference sequence). This CDR3 is built from 15 residues. The CDR3 reads CASRLTGTENEKLFF. Written as DNA, the CDR3 is TGTGCCAGTAGGCTTACCGGGACAGAGAATGAAAAACTGTTTTTT.

The V and J genes are TRBV6-8 and TRBJ2-5; maybe TRBD1 (5 bases). Per germline, CDR1 MNHGY and CDR2 SAAAGT. The CDR3 extends over 17 amino acids. V lost 2 bases and J lost 7, with 23 bases in between. The CDR3 nucleotides read TGTGCCAGCAGTTACGACGACAGTAGCATCCGGCGAGGGACCCAGTACTTC. Protein: CASSYDDSSIRRGTQYF.

V gene TRBV11-3 combines with J gene TRBJ1-4; 7 bases match TRBD1. The CDR3 has 15 residues. Germline loops: CDR1 SGHNT, CDR2 YENEEA. Trimming took 5 bases from V and 7 from J; bases not matched to a gene: 10. CDR3 in DNA: TGTGCCAGCAGCCCCTCTCGGCAGGGGGGTGAAAAACTGTTTTTT. The encoded protein is CASSPSRQGGEKLFF.

The J gene is TRBJ1-5, the V gene TRBV6-8, with TRBD1 identical over 7 bases. Unmatched junction bases numbered 8, after V lost 5 bases and J lost 4 bases. The length of the CDR3 is 15 residues. Germline V gene sequence: CDR1 MNHGY, CDR2 SAAAGT. CDR3 region: CASSEYRGGNQPQHF. CDR3 nucleotide sequence: TGTGCCAGCAGTGAGTACAGGGGTGGTAATCAGCCCCAGCATTTT.

CDR3 bases: TGTGCCTGGAATCCAGGGACGAGGGAGACCCAGTACTTC. As protein: CAWNPGTRETQYF. The chain has TRBV30 and TRBJ2-5; D is tentatively TRBD1 or TRBD2 (5 bases each). Trimming took off 4 bases at V and 5 bases at J, with 14 bases between the two ends. The CDR3 is 13 residues long. Per germline, CDR1 GTSNPN and CDR2 SVGIG (reference sequence).

V gene TRBV11-3 combines with J gene TRBJ2-1; a weak D match, TRBD2 (6 bases). This CDR3 spans 15 amino acids. The V end lost 7 bases, the J end lost 5 bases, and 18 bases lay between the germline ends. The germline V gene has CDR1 SGHNT and CDR2 YENEEA. The CDR3 DNA reads TGTGCCAGCAATAGGATGGGACTCACGGACAATGAGCAGTTCTTC. It translates to CASNRMGLTDNEQFF. The variable domain in full, with the rest retrieved from reference TRBV11-3 and TRBJ2-1, is EAGVVQSPRYKIIEKKQPVAFWCNPISGHNTLYWYLQNLGQGPELLIRYENEEAVDDSQLPKDRFSAERLKGVDSTLKIQPAELGDSAVYLCASNRMGLTDNEQFFGPGTRLTVL.

On this clone: The read halts 1 residue ahead of the CDR3 end, with the missing end drawn from the germline J gene. The V call is TRBV10-3, the J call TRBJ2-7; D possibly matches TRBD1 or TRBD2 (5 bases each). Between the trimmed V and J ends, which lost 2 bases and 2 bases, there was a span of 7 bases. The CDR3 contains 13 residues. Germline values: CDR1 ENHRY, CDR2 SYGVKD. The sequenced part of the CDR3 DNA is TGTGCCATCAGTGAGCAGGGAGCCTACGAGCAGTAC. Translation: CAISEQGAYEQY. The CDR3 in full is CAISEQGAYEQYF.

The J gene is TRBJ2-7, the V gene TRBV18, with a possible D match to TRBD1 (6 bases). The CDR3 contains 13 residues. Per the germline V gene, CDR1 is KGHSH and CDR2 is LQKENI. Deletions cut 6 bases from V and 2 bases from J, with 11 bases between. CDR3 in amino acids: CASSPTGTYEQYF. In DNA form, the CDR3 reads TGTGCCAGCTCCCCTACAGGGACCTACGAGCAGTACTTC. Full variable domain (rest looked up from reference TRBV18 and TRBJ2-7): NAGVMQNPRHLVRRRGQEARLRCSPMKGHSHVYWYRQLPEEGLKFMVYLQKENIIDESGMPKERFSAEFPKEGPSILRIQQVVRGDSAAYFCASSPTGTYEQYFGPGTRLTVT.

J is TRBJ1-2 and V is TRBV6-8, with 9 nucleotides matching TRBD1. CDR3 length: 12 amino acids. The germline V gene has CDR1 MNHGY and CDR2 SAAAGT. Germline trimming cut 5 bases from V and 8 bases from J; bases unmatched to any gene: 3. This CDR3 reads CASSRTGEGYTF. The DNA for the CDR3 is TGTGCCAGCAGTAGGACAGGGGAAGGCTACACCTTC.